This T cell receptor (beta chain) stems from a study of molecular identifiers for immune sequencing clone quantification. This CDR3 has 16 amino acids. V dropped 4 bases and J dropped 2; count of bases not matched to a gene: 10. Germline assignment: CDR1 SQVTM and CDR2 ANQGSEA. This clonotype was seen ten or more times. Preparation methods for the bulk TCR libraries were those previously described, with listed TCR primers. TCRdb passed the PCR reads through MiXCR, listing each CDR3 protein once. The data hold approximately 93,000 distinct CDR3 sequences, with 20% to 25% observed a single time. The specimen sequenced was naive CD8+ T cells from blood, with Jurkat cell RNA spiked in. Subset denoted: FACS-sorted CD8+CD4-CCR7+CD45RA+ naive T cells. The chain couples TRBV29-1 to TRBJ1-2; 10 bases fit TRBD1. This TCR was recovered from a human donor in good health. Some libraries in this study had Jurkat cell RNA spiked in. This chain's CDR3 is CSVVLPGQGWNYGYTF. DNA of the CDR3: TGCAGCGTTGTTTTGCCGGGACAGGGGTGGAACTATGGCTACACCTTC.